This T cell receptor beta chain was recovered during a study of blood T cell repertoires in COVID-19. At the level of the study: T cells, B-cell-depleted T cells, or PBMCs provided the cDNA or gDNA that served as material.

This CDR3 comprises 16 residues. The germline CDR1 and CDR2 sequences are GTSNPN and SVGIG (reference sequence). The germline V and J ends were trimmed by 4 bases and 7 bases, with 25 bases remaining between them. Produced via immunoSEQ multiplex PCR; TCRdb's table is partial and in-frame only. Found here are a few hundred thousand clones, 65% to 90% of them singletons; the top ten hold more than 9%. Symptom resolution, clearance, or two negative PCRs marked donors in Cohort 3 as recovered. Sequencing was done on a sample of PBMCs or T cells enriched from blood (not recorded which). The chain recombines TRBV30 with TRBJ1-2, with TRBD1 as a possible D gene (6 bases). This receptor was taken from a woman aged 18-29 years who had recovered from COVID-19. As DNA, the CDR3 is TGTGCCTGGAAACGGGCAGGGGAGGGGACAAGGGGTGGCTACACCTTC. Protein sequence: CAWKRAGEGTRGGYTF.